Listed below are T cell receptor beta chains from one sample, sequenced in a study of identical twins. TCRdb passed the 5' RACE reads through MiXCR, listing each CDR3 protein once. Among around 650,000 distinct CDR3 sequences listed, around 7.4% were seen once. The same data also contributed to another study, on yellow fever vaccine responses in identical twins.

The specimen sequenced was PBMCs. The receptor source for this set is a woman under 30 in good health. CDR3s include the opening cysteine and the closing phenylalanine or tryptophan. The order of the fields is V gene, J gene, CDR3 protein.

v_call: TRBV3-1; j_call: TRBJ2-2; cdr3_aa: CASSQAGELFF
v_call: TRBV4-1; j_call: TRBJ2-5; cdr3_aa: CASTSGSSETQYF
v_call: TRBV3-1; j_call: TRBJ2-1; cdr3_aa: CASSQEISGSNEQFF
v_call: TRBV20-1; j_call: TRBJ1-5; cdr3_aa: CSASPKLLGGNRPQHF
v_call: TRBV9; j_call: TRBJ2-2; cdr3_aa: CASSGNLRTGELFF
v_call: TRBV7-2; j_call: TRBJ2-5; cdr3_aa: CASSLGQGGSQETQYF
v_call: TRBV7-9; j_call: TRBJ2-4; cdr3_aa: CASRPGTGENIQYF
v_call: TRBV27; j_call: TRBJ2-7; cdr3_aa: CASSLPGNEQYF
v_call: TRBV20-1; j_call: TRBJ1-1; cdr3_aa: CSASLPEAAAFF
v_call: TRBV28; j_call: TRBJ1-5; cdr3_aa: CASSPPGREQPQHF
v_call: TRBV6-6; j_call: TRBJ1-1; cdr3_aa: CASMAFMNTEAFF
v_call: TRBV7-2; j_call: TRBJ2-3; cdr3_aa: CASSLTLSGGAGDTQYF
v_call: TRBV6-5; j_call: TRBJ2-5; cdr3_aa: CASSFGGGVEETQYF
v_call: TRBV6-1; j_call: TRBJ2-7; cdr3_aa: CAIQSGDWGEQYF
v_call: TRBV5-1; j_call: TRBJ1-1; cdr3_aa: CASSLGLQNTEAFF
v_call: TRBV29-1; j_call: TRBJ2-1; cdr3_aa: CSVFGLDDYNEQFF
v_call: TRBV28; j_call: TRBJ2-1; cdr3_aa: CASRPGQGAPNEQFF
v_call: TRBV28; j_call: TRBJ1-6; cdr3_aa: CASRGDKGVTYNSPLHF
v_call: TRBV11-2; j_call: TRBJ1-6; cdr3_aa: CASSLGSRTSPLHF
v_call: TRBV20-1; j_call: TRBJ2-1; cdr3_aa: CSARGGRAGERQFF
v_call: TRBV28; j_call: TRBJ2-5; cdr3_aa: CASSSFLQETQYF
v_call: TRBV4-1; j_call: TRBJ2-7; cdr3_aa: CASSQTPPSIHPNEQYF
v_call: TRBV7-8; j_call: TRBJ2-1; cdr3_aa: CASSPTGLAGNNEQFF
v_call: TRBV12-3/TRBV12-4; j_call: TRBJ1-1; cdr3_aa: CASSPQGGSEAFF
v_call: TRBV24-1; j_call: TRBJ2-3; cdr3_aa: CATSTKRGTDTQYF
v_call: TRBV7-8; j_call: TRBJ1-5; cdr3_aa: CASSSGTAMRPQHF
v_call: TRBV12-3/TRBV12-4; j_call: TRBJ2-7; cdr3_aa: CASRRTGGDSYEQYF
v_call: TRBV6-1; j_call: TRBJ2-1; cdr3_aa: CASSLEGGSSYNEQFF
v_call: TRBV6-5; j_call: TRBJ2-1; cdr3_aa: CASSSRPNRGWNEQFF